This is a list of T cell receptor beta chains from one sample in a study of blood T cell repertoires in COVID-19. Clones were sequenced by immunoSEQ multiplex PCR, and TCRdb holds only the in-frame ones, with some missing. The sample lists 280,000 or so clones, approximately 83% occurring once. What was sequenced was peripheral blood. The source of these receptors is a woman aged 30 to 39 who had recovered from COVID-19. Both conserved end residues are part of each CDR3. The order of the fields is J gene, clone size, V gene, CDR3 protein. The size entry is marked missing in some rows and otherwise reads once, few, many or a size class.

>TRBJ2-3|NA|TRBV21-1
CASSLRSTDTQYF
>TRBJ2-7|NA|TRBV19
CASSILMGQTYEQYF
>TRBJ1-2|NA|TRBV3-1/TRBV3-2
CASSQGETNYGYTF
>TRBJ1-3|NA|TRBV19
CASSMVRVRGPGNTIYF
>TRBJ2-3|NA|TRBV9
CASSVGGGGGPDTQYF
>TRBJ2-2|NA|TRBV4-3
CASSQEIGRVANTGELFF
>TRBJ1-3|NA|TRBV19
CASSSNRDRGSGNTIYF
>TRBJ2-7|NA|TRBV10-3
CAITEPGTGVSEQYF
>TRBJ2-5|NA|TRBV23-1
CASSQSRGGETQYF
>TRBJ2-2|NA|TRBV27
CASSSRLAPGELFF
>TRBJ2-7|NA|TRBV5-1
CASSFGDWSDYEQYF
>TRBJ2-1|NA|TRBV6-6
CASSLGLAGGYNEQFF
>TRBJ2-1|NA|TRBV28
CASSGSGGSGRANWDEQFF
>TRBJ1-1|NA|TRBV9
CASSTGDFPEAFF
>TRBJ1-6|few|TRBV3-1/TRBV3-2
CASSQGTVKNSPLHF
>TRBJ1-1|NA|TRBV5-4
CASSSRRGNEAFF
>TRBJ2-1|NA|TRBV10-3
CAISEPRGLAEDEQFF
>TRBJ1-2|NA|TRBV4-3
CASSQVGRGFYGYTF
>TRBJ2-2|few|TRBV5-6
CASSDSSANTGELFF
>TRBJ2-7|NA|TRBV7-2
CASSLFAGGSYEQYF
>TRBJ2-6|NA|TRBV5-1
CASSLTTGANVLTF
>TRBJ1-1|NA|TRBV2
CASKSGQGYTEAFF
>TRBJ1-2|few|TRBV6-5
CASYRQLLGYTF
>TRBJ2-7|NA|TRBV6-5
CASSRGEDEQYF
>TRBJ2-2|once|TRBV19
CASTSGSYTGELFF
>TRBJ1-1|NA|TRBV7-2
CASSFQSRDRAFF
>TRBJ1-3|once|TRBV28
CASSIPVGRSGGNTIYF
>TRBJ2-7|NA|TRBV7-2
CASSLALAAGDPYEQYF